The source of this T cell receptor (beta chain) is a study of CD8+CD57+ T cells in acquired aplastic anemia. Study summary: Sorted cells (CD4+ and CD8+) yielded DNA amounts that averaged roughly 3.5 ug.

Trimming at V came to 0 bases and at J to 3 bases, leaving 9 bases not matched to a gene. CDR3 length equals 17 residues. Germline loops: CDR1 SGDLS, CDR2 YYNGEE. The study profiled TCR beta VDJ and CDR3 using genomic DNA as template. TCRdb reprocessed the reads via MiXCR and lists one record per CDR3 protein. Of about 190,000 distinct CDR3 sequences listed, 48% are singletons. This clonotype was counted between two and nine times. All patients picked for sequencing had shown, by flow cytometry, an expansion of CD8+CD57+ cells. Everyone among the patients had severe acquired aplastic anemia. Among the patients, none had received any therapy at the time of blood sampling.

This TCR was recovered from a human donor with aplastic anemia. The chain joins TRBV9 to TRBJ2-3; 8 bases match TRBD2. The sequencing sample was made of sorted CD4+, CD8+, or CD8+CD57+ T cells (not recorded which) from PBMCs. The DNA of the CDR3 is TGTGCCAGCAGCGTAGAGGTAGGGGGACTAGTAACAGATACGCAGTATTTT. Translating it yields CASSVEVGGLVTDTQYF.